The TCR beta chain under discussion was sequenced for a study of blood T cell repertoires in COVID-19. Across the whole study: Sources were T cells, B-cell-depleted T cells, or PBMCs; the material itself was cDNA or gDNA.

The V end lost 2 bases, the J end lost 0 bases, and 13 bases lay between the germline ends. The CDR3 consists of 16 residues. CDR1 is KGHSH, CDR2 LQKENI, per germline. Under the authors' procedure: Estimation of nucleated cell counts relied on the amplification of reference gene primers. The table came from immunoSEQ multiplex PCR; TCRdb's copy has only in-frame clones and leaves some out. The V and J calls and clone size come from that table; D and trimming were worked out from the DNA. This table has some 50,000 clones, more than 65% appearing once. The origin of this receptor is a human donor in a cohort sampled during active COVID-19. The gene calls are TRBV18 and TRBJ1-1, with D unclear. Sequenced sample: peripheral blood. The CDR3: CASSPGQALMNTEAFF. As DNA, the CDR3 is TGTGCCAGCTCACCAGGGCAGGCCTTGATGAACACTGAAGCTTTCTTT.